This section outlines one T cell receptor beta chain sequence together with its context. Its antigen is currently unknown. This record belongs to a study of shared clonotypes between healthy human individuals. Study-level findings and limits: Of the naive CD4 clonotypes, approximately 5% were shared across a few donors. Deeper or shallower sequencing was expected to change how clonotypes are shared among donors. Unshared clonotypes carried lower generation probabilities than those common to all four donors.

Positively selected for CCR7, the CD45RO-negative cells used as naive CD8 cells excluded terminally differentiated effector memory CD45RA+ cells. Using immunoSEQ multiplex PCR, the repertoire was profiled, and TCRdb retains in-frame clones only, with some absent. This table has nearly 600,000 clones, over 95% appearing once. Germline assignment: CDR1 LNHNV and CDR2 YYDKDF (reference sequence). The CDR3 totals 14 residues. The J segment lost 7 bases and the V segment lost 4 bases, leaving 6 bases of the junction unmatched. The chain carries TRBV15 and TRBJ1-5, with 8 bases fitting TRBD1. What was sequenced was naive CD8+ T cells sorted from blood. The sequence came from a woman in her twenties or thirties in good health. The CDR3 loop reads CATSTRTGPQPQHF. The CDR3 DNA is TGTGCCACCAGCACTCGGACAGGGCCACAGCCCCAGCATTTT.